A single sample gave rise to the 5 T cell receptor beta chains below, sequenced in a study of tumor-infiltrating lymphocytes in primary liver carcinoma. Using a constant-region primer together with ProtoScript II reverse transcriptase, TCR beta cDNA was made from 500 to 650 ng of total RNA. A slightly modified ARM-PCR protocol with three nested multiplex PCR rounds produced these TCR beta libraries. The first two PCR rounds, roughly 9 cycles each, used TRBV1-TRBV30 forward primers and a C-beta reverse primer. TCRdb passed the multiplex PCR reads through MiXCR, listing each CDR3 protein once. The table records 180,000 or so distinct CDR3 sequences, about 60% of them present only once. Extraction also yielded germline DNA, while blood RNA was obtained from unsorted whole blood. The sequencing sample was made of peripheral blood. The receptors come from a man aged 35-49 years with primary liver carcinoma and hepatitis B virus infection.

The CDR3 nucleotides are TGTGCCAGTAGTATCTCGGGGGGGATGAACACTGAAGCTTTCTTT. It codes for CASSISGGMNTEAFF. V usage is TRBV19 and J usage is TRBJ1-1; tentatively, D is TRBD1 (5 bases). Deletions cut 3 bases from V and 0 bases from J, with 11 bases between. Germline V CDR1 and CDR2: LNHDA, SQIVND (reference sequence). The length of the CDR3 is 15 residues.

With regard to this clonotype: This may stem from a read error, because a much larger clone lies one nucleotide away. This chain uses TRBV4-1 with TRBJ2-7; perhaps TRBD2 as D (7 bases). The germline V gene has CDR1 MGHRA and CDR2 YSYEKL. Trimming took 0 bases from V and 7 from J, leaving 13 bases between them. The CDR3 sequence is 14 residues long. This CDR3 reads CASSQEGGGPEQYF. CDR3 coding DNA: TGCGCCAGCAGCCAAGAGGGGGGGGGGCCAGAGCAGTACTTC.

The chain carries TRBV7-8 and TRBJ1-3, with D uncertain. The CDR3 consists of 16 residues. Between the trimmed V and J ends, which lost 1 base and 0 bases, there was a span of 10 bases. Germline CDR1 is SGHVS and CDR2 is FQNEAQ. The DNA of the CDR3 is TGTGCCAGCAGCTTAGGAGGACTGTTCTCTGGAAACACCATATATTTT. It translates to CASSLGGLFSGNTIYF.

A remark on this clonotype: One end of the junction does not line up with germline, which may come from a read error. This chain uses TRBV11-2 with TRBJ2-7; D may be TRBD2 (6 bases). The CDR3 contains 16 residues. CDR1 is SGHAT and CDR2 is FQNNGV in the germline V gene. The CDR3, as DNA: TGTGCCAGCAGCTTAGAAGGCGGGCGGGACGTCTACGTGCAGTACTTC. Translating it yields CASSLEGGRDVYVQYF.

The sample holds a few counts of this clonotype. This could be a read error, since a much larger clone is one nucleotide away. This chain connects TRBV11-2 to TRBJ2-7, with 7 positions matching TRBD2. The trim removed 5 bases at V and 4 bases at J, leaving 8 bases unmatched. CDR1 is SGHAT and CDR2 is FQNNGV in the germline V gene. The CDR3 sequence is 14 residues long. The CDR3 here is CASSLLVGGYEQYF. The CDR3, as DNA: TGTGCCAGCAGCCTACTAGTGGGAGGGTACGAGCAGTACTTC.